Listed below are T cell receptor beta chains from one sample, sequenced in a study of blood T cell repertoires in COVID-19. Measured with immunoSEQ multiplex PCR; TCRdb has only the in-frame clones, and not every one. The data contain about 240,000 clones, roughly 88% of them singletons. Sequenced input: peripheral blood. These receptors originate from a woman in her twenties or thirties with acute or convalescent COVID-19. CDR3s include the opening cysteine and the closing phenylalanine or tryptophan. The D gene is left open where the match is weak. A row's size may be missing; if present it is once, few, many or a size class.

.	TRBV7-9	.	TRBJ1-4	CASSLGQGNNEKLFF	TGTGCCAGCAGCTTAGGTCAGGGGAATAATGAAAAACTGTTTTTT
TRBD2	TRBV5-4	.	TRBJ2-1	CASSTRMGLARNEQFF	TGTGCCAGCAGCACACGAATGGGACTAGCGCGGAATGAGCAGTTCTTC
TRBD2	TRBV14	.	TRBJ2-1	CASSLRIGVLAGERNEQFF	TGTGCCAGCAGCCTACGGATCGGGGTACTAGCGGGAGAACGGAATGAGCAGTTCTTC
.	TRBV5-8	.	TRBJ1-2	CASTNTGNYGYTF	TGTGCCAGCACCAATACAGGGAACTATGGCTACACCTTC
.	TRBV5-1	.	TRBJ1-2	CASSSGDGYGYTF	TGCGCCAGCAGCTCGGGGGACGGCTATGGCTACACCTTC
TRBD2	TRBV7-2	.	TRBJ2-1	CASSLSGSSYNEQFF	TGTGCCAGCAGCCTTAGCGGGAGCTCCTACAATGAGCAGTTCTTC
.	TRBV24-1	.	TRBJ1-2	CATSDPWTELGGYTF	TGTGCCACCAGTGACCCCTGGACGGAACTAGGAGGCTACACCTTC
.	TRBV19	.	TRBJ1-5	CASSIVGGPQPQHF	TGTGCCAGTAGTATAGTAGGGGGACCTCAGCCCCAGCATTTT
.	TRBV6-5	.	TRBJ1-3	CASRGSDRAGNTIYF	TGTGCCAGCAGGGGGTCGGACAGAGCTGGAAACACCATATATTTT
.	TRBV7-2	once	TRBJ2-7	CASSLVGSWYEQYF	TGTGCCAGCAGCTTAGTCGGGAGTTGGTACGAGCAGTACTTC
.	TRBV29-1	.	TRBJ2-1	CSAGGAPYNEQFF	TGCAGCGCAGGGGGGGCCCCCTACAATGAGCAGTTCTTC
.	TRBV30	few	TRBJ1-1	CAWSGGSLNTEAFF	TGTGCCTGGAGTGGGGGCAGCCTGAACACTGAAGCTTTCTTT
TRBD1	TRBV7-2	.	TRBJ2-7	CASSLRGTGYNEQYF	TGTGCCAGCAGCCTCCGAGGGACAGGGTACAACGAGCAGTACTTC
TRBD1	TRBV4-1	once	TRBJ1-5	CASSQDRGLTGGSNQPQHF	TGCGCCAGCAGCCAAGATAGGGGACTAACAGGGGGGAGCAATCAGCCCCAGCATTTT
TRBD2	TRBV2	.	TRBJ2-7	CASSRLAGGNYEQYF	TGTGCCAGCAGTCGACTAGCGGGAGGCAACTACGAGCAGTACTTC
TRBD2	TRBV4-3	.	TRBJ2-1	CASSQGRGVSADEQFF	TGCGCCAGCAGCCAAGGTCGGGGGGTGAGTGCCGATGAGCAGTTCTTC
.	TRBV6-1	few	TRBJ1-1	CASSEASGGWEAFF	TGTGCCAGCAGTGAAGCGTCCGGAGGTTGGGAAGCTTTCTTT
TRBD2	TRBV9	.	TRBJ2-1	CASSGPETSGFIEQFF	TGTGCCAGCAGCGGGCCGGAGACTAGCGGGTTTATTGAGCAGTTCTTC
TRBD1	TRBV24-1	.	TRBJ1-5	CATSDARQGYQPQHF	TGTGCCACCAGTGATGCTCGACAGGGCTATCAGCCCCAGCATTTT
TRBD1	TRBV6-2/TRBV6-3	.	TRBJ2-6	CASSSGTDISGANVLTF	TGTGCCAGCAGTTCAGGGACAGACATCTCTGGGGCCAACGTCCTGACTTTC
.	TRBV5-4	once	TRBJ1-3	CASSTEVNGNTIYF	TGTGCCAGCAGCACAGAAGTTAATGGAAACACCATATATTTT
.	TRBV4-3	.	TRBJ1-6	CASSQDRNIGTYNSPLHF	TGCGCCAGCAGCCAAGACCGTAACATCGGGACCTATAATTCACCCCTCCACTTT
TRBD1	TRBV7-2	.	TRBJ1-5	CASSTRGQGDSNQPQHF	TGTGCCAGCAGCACGCGGGGACAGGGGGACAGCAATCAGCCCCAGCATTTT
TRBD1	TRBV29-1	.	TRBJ1-1	CSVATGMVTEAFF	TGCAGCGTCGCGACAGGGATGGTTACTGAAGCTTTCTTT
TRBD1	TRBV7-2	.	TRBJ2-3	CASRGQGSDTQYF	TGTGCCAGTAGGGGGCAGGGGTCAGATACGCAGTATTTT
.	TRBV7-2	.	TRBJ1-1	CASSLVVLGETEAFF	TGTGCCAGCAGCTTAGTGGTTTTGGGAGAGACTGAAGCTTTCTTT
.	TRBV29-1	once	TRBJ2-7	CSVDEGSYEQYF	TGCAGCGTTGATGAGGGATCCTACGAGCAGTACTTC
.	TRBV7-2	.	TRBJ1-1	CASSLLGGNTEAFF	TGTGCCAGCAGCTTATTGGGGGGGAACACTGAAGCTTTCTTT
TRBD1	TRBV19	once	TRBJ2-1	CASSTGTGRKSYNEQFF	TGTGCCAGTAGCACCGGGACAGGCAGAAAATCCTACAATGAGCAGTTCTTC
TRBD1	TRBV9	.	TRBJ2-7	CASSGQGADEQYF	TGTGCCAGCAGCGGACAGGGGGCTGACGAGCAGTACTTC
TRBD1	TRBV4-3	.	TRBJ1-2	CASSQDRTGRGIPNYGYTF	TGCGCCAGCAGCCAAGATCGGACAGGACGGGGGATCCCGAACTATGGCTACACCTTC
TRBD2	TRBV19	.	TRBJ2-7	CASRRGSSSYEQYF	TGTGCCAGTAGGCGGGGGAGCTCCTCCTACGAGCAGTACTTC
TRBD2	TRBV2	once	TRBJ2-3	CASSKWTSGEGRGTDTQYF	TGTGCCAGCAGTAAGTGGACTAGCGGAGAGGGGCGTGGCACAGATACGCAGTATTTT
TRBD2	TRBV5-1	.	TRBJ2-5	CASSRFRLAEETQYF	TGCGCCAGCAGTCGATTCAGACTAGCGGAAGAGACCCAGTACTTC
TRBD1	TRBV6-1	.	TRBJ2-2	CASSESETGASTGELFF	TGTGCCAGCAGTGAATCGGAGACAGGGGCCAGCACCGGGGAGCTGTTTTTT
.	TRBV27	.	TRBJ2-1	CASSLSRGDEQFF	TGTGCCAGCAGTTTGTCTAGGGGCGATGAGCAGTTCTTC
.	TRBV5-6	.	TRBJ1-2	CASSLYFLTMNYGYTF	TGTGCCAGCAGCTTGTACTTCCTGACAATGAACTATGGCTACACCTTC
TRBD2	TRBV9	once	TRBJ2-7	CASSVAWAGGPGEQYF	TGTGCCAGCAGCGTAGCTTGGGCGGGAGGGCCAGGCGAGCAGTACTTC
TRBD1	TRBV2	.	TRBJ1-5	CASSRTGDWVNQPQHF	TGTGCCAGCAGCCGGACAGGGGATTGGGTCAATCAGCCCCAGCATTTT
TRBD2	TRBV19	.	TRBJ2-1	CASNRGTSGNNEQFF	TGTGCCAGTAATCGTGGGACTAGCGGAAACAATGAGCAGTTCTTC
.	TRBV12-3/TRBV12-4	.	TRBJ1-2	CASSFDRNYGYTF	TGTGCCAGCAGTTTTGACAGGAACTATGGCTACACCTTC
TRBD2	TRBV7-8	.	TRBJ2-1	CASSLGAGGLNNEQFF	TGTGCCAGCAGCTTAGGGGCGGGAGGCCTAAACAATGAGCAGTTCTTC
.	TRBV7-9	.	TRBJ2-2	CASSLIRGIGRFGELFF	TGTGCCAGCAGCTTAATTCGTGGCATTGGGAGATTCGGGGAGCTGTTTTTT
.	TRBV7-2	.	TRBJ2-2	CASSLEWRGNTGELFF	TGTGCCAGCAGCTTAGAGTGGCGGGGGAACACCGGGGAGCTGTTTTTT
TRBD1	TRBV10-3	.	TRBJ2-7	CAISGQGGAYEQYF	TGTGCCATCAGTGGACAGGGGGGAGCCTACGAGCAGTACTTC
TRBD2	TRBV7-6	.	TRBJ2-1	CASSLTSGSYSYNEQFF	TGTGCCAGCAGCTTGACTAGCGGGAGTTATTCCTACAATGAGCAGTTCTTC
.	TRBV5-1	.	TRBJ1-6	CASSLGVSGGNSPLHF	TGCGCCAGCAGCCTGGGGGTATCAGGAGGTAATTCACCCCTCCACTTT